The 2 T cell receptor beta chains listed next were all sequenced from one sample in a study of T cell repertoires in cytomegalovirus infection. TCRdb re-called the reads with MiXCR, one entry per CDR3 protein. This table has 250,000 to 300,000 distinct CDR3 sequences, less than 25% appearing once. For these TCRs, the target antigens are not known. The sample consisted of cultured PBMCs, taken from culture after CMV antigen stimulation. The receptors derive from a human donor in good health (CMV status not recorded). Some clones in this sample may be carry-over from other donors' samples.

The rearrangement uses TRBV4-1 and TRBJ2-3, with TRBD2 as a possible D gene (5 bases). V lost 0 bases, J lost 2 bases, and 24 bases lay in between. The germline CDR1 and CDR2 sequences are MGHRA and YSYEKL. The CDR3 is made up of 20 amino acids. In nucleotides, the CDR3 is TGCGCCAGCAGCCAAGATCTTTACACGCCCCGGGGTACCATCACAGATACGCAGTATTTT. This sequence encodes CASSQDLYTPRGTITDTQYF.

This clonotype was seen at least ten times. The chain joins TRBV4-3 to TRBJ2-7, with TRBD1 identical over 7 bases. Germline lookup yields CDR1 LGHNA and CDR2 YSLEER. The CDR3 is made up of 14 amino acids. Trimming at V came to 8 bases and at J to 1 base, leaving 8 bases not matched to a gene. The CDR3 reads CASGRDSSSYEQYF. In nucleotides, the CDR3 is TGCGCCAGCGGACGGGACAGCTCGTCCTACGAGCAGTACTTC.